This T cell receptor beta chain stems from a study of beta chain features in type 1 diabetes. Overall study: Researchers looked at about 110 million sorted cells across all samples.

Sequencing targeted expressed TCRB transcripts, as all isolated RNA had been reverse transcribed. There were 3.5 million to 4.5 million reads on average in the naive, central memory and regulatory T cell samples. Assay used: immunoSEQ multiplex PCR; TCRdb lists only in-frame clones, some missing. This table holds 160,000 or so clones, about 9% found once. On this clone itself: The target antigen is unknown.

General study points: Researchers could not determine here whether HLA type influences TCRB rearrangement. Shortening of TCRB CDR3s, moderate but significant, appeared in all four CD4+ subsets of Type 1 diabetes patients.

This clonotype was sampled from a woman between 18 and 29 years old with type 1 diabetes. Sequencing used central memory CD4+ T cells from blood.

CDR3 region: CASSRGLTNTYEQYF. CDR3 nucleotide sequence: TGTGCCAGCAGTCGTGGTCTTACGAACACCTACGAGCAGTACTTC. V usage is TRBV6-5 and J usage is TRBJ2-7; no reliable D call. The germline V and J ends were trimmed by 5 bases and 2 bases, with 16 bases remaining between them. Germline CDR1 reads MNHEY; CDR2 reads SVGAGI. The CDR3 runs to 15 residues.